This T cell receptor (beta chain) was recovered during a study of T cell responses to AZD1222 COVID-19 vaccine. Notes on the study in general: At baseline, just five to seven AZD1222 recipients tested seropositive. Females outnumbered males among donors, who were mostly white British; clonal diversity was possibly underestimated.

Clones were read by immunoSEQ multiplex PCR, and TCRdb kept only the in-frame ones, dropping some. Of some 130,000 clones listed, 88% are singletons. V lost 5 bases and J 0 bases, leaving 8 bases between the germline ends. Germline assignment: CDR1 SEHNR and CDR2 FQNEAQ (reference sequence). CDR3 length equals 13 residues. With respect to this clone: Its matching antigen is unknown.

This TCR derives from an adult in good health. The sequencing here drew on peripheral blood, taken on day 0 of AZD1222 vaccination. The V call is TRBV7-9, the J call TRBJ2-7; D gene unclear. CDR3 amino acids: CASSPESSYEQYF. DNA of the CDR3: TGTGCCAGCAGCCCTGAGAGCTCCTACGAGCAGTACTTC.